These T cell receptor beta chains were read from a single sample in a study of cytomegalovirus exposure and HLA in healthy donors. The assay was immunoSEQ multiplex PCR, and TCRdb's table has in-frame clones only and misses some. Of 100,000 to 150,000 clones in the sample, around 69% were seen once. Material for sequencing was PBMCs. The source of these receptors is a human donor in good health. The CDR3 runs from the conserved cysteine through the conserved F or W. D genes are given only for firm matches. The listing skips clone size in some rows; elsewhere it reads once, few, many or a size class.

>TRBD1|TRBV10-3|TRBJ1-1|NA
CAISDRQGAFF
TGTGCCATCAGTGACCGACAGGGAGCTTTCTTT
>NA|TRBV19|TRBJ2-1|NA
CASSMPKRGRNEQFF
TGTGCCAGTAGTATGCCCAAAAGGGGAAGAAATGAGCAGTTCTTC
>TRBD2|TRBV7-6|TRBJ2-7|NA
CASSPRPGASGLSYEQYF
TGTGCCAGCAGCCCACGACCCGGAGCTAGCGGCCTCTCCTACGAGCAGTACTTC
>NA|TRBV2|TRBJ2-7|NA
CASRRSQSAAYEQYF
TGTGCCAGCAGGAGAAGTCAAAGCGCTGCCTACGAGCAGTACTTC
>TRBD1|TRBV6-5|TRBJ2-3|NA
CASSRRTGGTDTQYF
TGTGCCAGCAGTCGGAGGACAGGGGGTACAGATACGCAGTATTTT
>NA|TRBV18|TRBJ2-7|NA
CASSPRGVDEQYF
TGTGCCAGCTCACCACGGGGGGTCGACGAGCAGTACTTC
>NA|TRBV6-1|TRBJ2-7|NA
CASRAGQPPYEQYF
TGTGCCAGCAGGGCGGGGCAGCCTCCCTACGAGCAGTACTTC
>NA|TRBV5-4|TRBJ1-1|NA
CASIPEAAEGTEAFF
TGTGCCAGCATCCCGGAAGCAGCCGAGGGCACTGAAGCTTTCTTT
>NA|TRBV2|TRBJ1-6|once
CASPSGENSPLHF
TGTGCCAGCCCTTCGGGGGAGAATTCACCCCTCCACTTT
>NA|TRBV27|TRBJ2-1|NA
CASSLSSLNEQFF
TGTGCCAGCAGTTTGTCTAGTTTAAATGAGCAGTTCTTC
>NA|TRBV7-2|TRBJ2-1|NA
CASRGRGGASALHEQFF
TGTGCGAGCAGGGGAAGAGGGGGGGCCTCCGCTCTCCATGAGCAGTTCTTC
>NA|TRBV7-6|TRBJ2-5|NA
CASSGGGVLRETQYF
TGTGCCAGCAGCGGAGGGGGCGTCCTACGAGAGACCCAGTACTTC
>TRBD2|TRBV19|TRBJ2-3|NA
CASNSGRTDTQYF
TGTGCCAGTAACAGCGGGAGAACAGATACGCAGTATTTT
>TRBD1|TRBV6-1|TRBJ2-3|NA
CASSQPGQPTDTQYF
TGTGCCAGCAGCCAACCGGGACAGCCCACAGATACGCAGTATTTT
>TRBD1|TRBV25-1|TRBJ1-1|NA
CASSDRGRTEAFF
TGTGCCAGCAGTGACAGGGGGCGAACTGAAGCTTTCTTT
>NA|TRBV19|TRBJ2-6|NA
CASSIESTGANVLTF
TGTGCCAGTAGTATTGAGTCAACCGGGGCCAACGTCCTGACTTTC
>TRBD1|TRBV15|TRBJ1-2|NA
CATSPMDRDFGYTF
TGTGCCACCAGCCCCATGGACAGGGACTTTGGCTACACCTTC
>NA|TRBV19|TRBJ1-6|NA
CASSIVPTGRPPTSYNSPLHF
TGTGCCAGTAGTATAGTCCCTACAGGGCGTCCCCCTACGTCCTATAATTCACCCCTCCACTTT
>TRBD2|TRBV5-1|TRBJ2-5|few
CASSGAYSSGLQETQYF
TGCGCCAGCAGCGGGGCGTATTCTAGCGGGCTCCAAGAGACCCAGTACTTC
>TRBD2|TRBV5-4|TRBJ2-3|few
CASSFPGAGGPDTQYF
TGTGCCAGCAGCTTCCCTGGGGCGGGAGGACCAGATACGCAGTATTTT
>NA|TRBV6-5|TRBJ2-7|NA
CASSYSGWSAADEQYF
TGTGCCAGCAGTTACTCCGGGTGGTCGGCAGCTGACGAGCAGTACTTC
>TRBD1|TRBV5-1|TRBJ2-2|NA
CASTAPRQGENTGELFF
TGCGCCAGCACCGCCCCACGACAGGGGGAGAACACCGGGGAGCTGTTTTTT
>TRBD1|TRBV10-3|TRBJ2-3|NA
CAISESWTGGTDTQYF
TGTGCCATCAGTGAGTCGTGGACAGGGGGCACAGATACGCAGTATTTT
>TRBD1|TRBV6-1|TRBJ2-7|NA
CASSSRRQGYYEQYF
TGTGCCAGCAGTTCTCGTAGACAGGGGTACTACGAGCAGTACTTC
>TRBD2|TRBV6-4|TRBJ2-3|NA
CASSGFGGGSTDTQYF
TGTGCCAGCAGTGGATTTGGCGGGGGTAGCACAGATACGCAGTATTTT
>TRBD2|TRBV30|TRBJ2-3|NA
CAWSGRGGSRTDTQYF
TGTGCCTGGAGTGGTCGGGGGGGGTCACGCACAGATACGCAGTATTTT
>TRBD2|TRBV4-3|TRBJ2-2|once
CASSSSLESLAGVIGELFF
TGCGCCAGCAGCTCCTCGCTCGAGTCACTAGCGGGAGTTATCGGGGAGCTGTTTTTT
>NA|TRBV7-9|TRBJ1-4|once
CASSAAGLNEKLFF
TGTGCCAGCAGCGCCGCAGGCCTTAATGAAAAACTGTTTTTT
>TRBD1|TRBV5-4|TRBJ1-6|NA
CASTYLIRDRAYNSPLHF
TGTGCCAGCACCTACCTAATCCGGGACAGGGCCTATAATTCACCCCTCCACTTT
>NA|TRBV10-3|TRBJ2-7|NA
CAISAAYEQYF
TGTGCCATCAGTGCCGCCTACGAGCAGTACTTC
>NA|TRBV7-2|TRBJ1-3|few
CASSLQGPPGNTIYF
TGTGCCAGCAGCTTACAGGGGCCCCCTGGAAACACCATATATTTT
>NA|TRBV7-2|TRBJ2-2|few
CASSLDQGNTGELFF
TGTGCCAGCAGCTTAGATCAGGGGAACACCGGGGAGCTGTTTTTT
>NA|TRBV5-1|TRBJ1-3|NA
CASSLGGNGNTIYF
TGCGCCAGCAGCTTGGGAGGGAACGGAAACACCATATATTTT
>TRBD2|TRBV7-2|TRBJ2-1|few
CASTPGEREPRRQFF
TGTGCCAGCACCCCAGGGGAGCGGGAGCCGCGACGGCAGTTCTTC
>TRBD2|TRBV9|TRBJ2-1|NA
CASGGGGLYNEQFF
TGTGCCAGCGGGGGCGGGGGGCTATACAATGAGCAGTTCTTC
>TRBD1|TRBV2|TRBJ2-1|NA
CASSAGTGNLNEQFF
TGTGCCAGCAGTGCCGGGACAGGGAATCTCAATGAGCAGTTCTTC
>NA|TRBV14|TRBJ2-5|NA
CASSQDSPKETQYF
TGTGCCAGCAGCCAAGATAGCCCAAAAGAGACCCAGTACTTC
>NA|TRBV2|TRBJ1-5|NA
CASSEQGGQPQHF
TGTGCCAGCAGTGAGCAGGGTGGTCAGCCCCAGCATTTT
>TRBD1|TRBV15|TRBJ2-3|NA
CATSRGLDRGRGNTQYF
TGTGCCACCAGCAGAGGCCTAGACAGGGGGCGTGGGAATACGCAGTATTTT
>TRBD2|TRBV5-4|TRBJ2-3|NA
CASSTGTSGSAIATQYF
TGTGCCAGCAGCACAGGGACTAGCGGGAGTGCCATAGCTACGCAGTATTTT
>NA|TRBV2|TRBJ2-7|NA
CASSEGGYEQYF
TGTGCCAGCAGTGAAGGCGGGTACGAGCAGTACTTC
>NA|TRBV2|TRBJ2-3|NA
CASSEEMTFRDTQYF
TGTGCCAGCAGTGAAGAAATGACGTTCAGGGATACGCAGTATTTT
>NA|TRBV7-8|TRBJ2-7|NA
CASSLVGWQPDEGQYF
TGTGCCAGCAGCTTAGTCGGGTGGCAGCCAGATGAGGGGCAGTACTTC
>NA|TRBV7-8|TRBJ2-3|NA
CASSLDQRSYSTDTQYF
TGTGCCAGCAGCTTAGACCAGCGAAGTTATAGCACAGATACGCAGTATTTT
>TRBD2|TRBV27|TRBJ2-3|NA
CASSFTSANTQYF
TGTGCCAGCAGTTTTACTAGCGCCAATACGCAGTATTTT
>NA|TRBV12-1|TRBJ2-7|NA
CASSFGLAGGREQYF
TGTGCCAGCAGCTTTGGACTAGCGGGAGGTCGGGAGCAGTACTTC
>TRBD1|TRBV15|TRBJ2-3|once
CATSKWTGTDTQYF
TGTGCCACCAGCAAATGGACAGGGACAGATACGCAGTATTTT
>NA|TRBV5-1|TRBJ1-4|NA
CASSLGTGSREKLFF
TGCGCCAGCAGCTTGGGAACAGGTAGTCGCGAAAAACTGTTTTTT
>NA|TRBV27|TRBJ2-1|NA
CASSPFGWGLDEQFF
TGTGCCAGCAGTCCTTTCGGTTGGGGCCTTGATGAGCAGTTCTTC
>TRBD2|TRBV19|TRBJ2-4|NA
CASNGGTSGLKNIQYF
TGTGCCAGTAACGGGGGGACTAGCGGACTTAAAAACATTCAGTACTTC
>TRBD2|TRBV14|TRBJ2-3|few
CASSPQRGRTDTQYF
TGTGCCAGCAGCCCTCAGCGGGGACGCACAGATACGCAGTATTTT
>NA|TRBV30|TRBJ1-2|NA
CAYNGAGGYTF
TGTGCTTATAATGGGGCGGGGGGCTACACCTTC
>NA|TRBV12-2|TRBJ1-2|NA
CASRLATNYGYTF
TGTGCAAGTCGCTTAGCCACTAACTATGGCTACACCTTC